Sequencing of this T cell receptor beta chain was carried out in a study of shared clonotypes between healthy human individuals. Findings of the study overall: Since donors were few, the genetic and exposure-history diversity represented was limited. It was expected that sequencing depth would affect clonotype sharing among donors. Researchers sampled only blood; tissue repertoires likely differ.

Per the study methods: Because ImmunoSEQ provided only junction sequences with no quality scores, the filtering differed. The protocol was immunoSEQ multiplex PCR, while the TCRdb copy is restricted to in-frame clones and leaves out a portion. V and J calls and clone size are copied from that table; D and trimming were computed from the DNA. The profile shows some 2,500,000 clones, 85% to 95% of them singletons. Note on this clone: The target antigen is unknown. Other DNA sequences in the same sample also yield this CDR3.

Germline loops: CDR1 LNHDA, CDR2 SQIVND (reference sequence). There are 14 residues in the CDR3. The germline V and J ends were trimmed by 7 bases and 0 bases, with 10 bases remaining between them. The material sequenced was naive CD4+ T cells from PBMCs. Subset given: CD45RA+ positively selected. The chain carries TRBV19 and TRBJ1-3; no reliable D call. The clonotype originates from a man aged 18 to 30 in good health. Some clones in this sample may be carry-over from other donors' samples. The CDR3 bases are TGTGCCAGTATCTCGGGGAGCTCTGGAAACACCATATATTTT. Its protein product is CASISGSSGNTIYF.